This T cell receptor (beta chain) appears in the sequencing data of a study of tumour-infiltrating T cells in Burkitt lymphoma. Study-level background: Repertoire clonality predicted overall and progression-free survival.

Germline-derived CDR1 and CDR2 are LNHDA and SQIVND (reference sequence). There are 16 residues in the CDR3. The ends were cut back, 8 bases at V and 6 bases at J, with 25 bases in the middle. Assay: immunoSEQ multiplex PCR; the TCRdb copy retains only in-frame clones and omits some. Among about 13,000 clones listed, over 75% were seen once. There are a few counts of this clone. The J gene is TRBJ1-2, the V gene TRBV19, with D possibly TRBD1 on 6 matching bases. This receptor was taken from a human donor with diffuse large B-cell lymphoma. The sequencing sample was made of tumor tissue. The CDR3 is CASANPRDILLNGYTF. CDR3 bases: TGTGCCAGTGCGAACCCCCGGGACATACTCTTGAATGGCTACACCTTC. The variable domain in full, with the rest retrieved from reference TRBV19 and TRBJ1-2, is DGGITQSPKYLFRKEGQNVTLSCEQNLNHDAMYWYRQDPGQGLRLIYYSQIVNDFQKGDIAEGYSVSREKKESFPLTVTSAQKNPTAFYLCASANPRDILLNGYTFGSGTRLTVV.